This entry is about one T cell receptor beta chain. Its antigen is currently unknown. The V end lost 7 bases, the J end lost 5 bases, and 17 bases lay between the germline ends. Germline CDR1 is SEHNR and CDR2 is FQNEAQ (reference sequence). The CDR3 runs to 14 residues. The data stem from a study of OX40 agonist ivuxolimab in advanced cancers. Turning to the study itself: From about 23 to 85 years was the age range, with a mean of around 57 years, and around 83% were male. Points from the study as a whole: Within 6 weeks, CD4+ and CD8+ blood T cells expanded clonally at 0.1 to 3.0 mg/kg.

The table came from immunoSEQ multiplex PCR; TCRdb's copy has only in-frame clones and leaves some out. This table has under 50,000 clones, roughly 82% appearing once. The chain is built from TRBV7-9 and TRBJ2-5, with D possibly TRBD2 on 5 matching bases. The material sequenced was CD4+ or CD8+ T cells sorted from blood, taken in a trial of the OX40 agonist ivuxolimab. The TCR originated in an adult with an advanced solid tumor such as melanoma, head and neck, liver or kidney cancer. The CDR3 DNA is TGTGCCAGCATCCCATACGGAGGTGGTGAGACCCAGTACTTC. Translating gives CASIPYGGGETQYF.